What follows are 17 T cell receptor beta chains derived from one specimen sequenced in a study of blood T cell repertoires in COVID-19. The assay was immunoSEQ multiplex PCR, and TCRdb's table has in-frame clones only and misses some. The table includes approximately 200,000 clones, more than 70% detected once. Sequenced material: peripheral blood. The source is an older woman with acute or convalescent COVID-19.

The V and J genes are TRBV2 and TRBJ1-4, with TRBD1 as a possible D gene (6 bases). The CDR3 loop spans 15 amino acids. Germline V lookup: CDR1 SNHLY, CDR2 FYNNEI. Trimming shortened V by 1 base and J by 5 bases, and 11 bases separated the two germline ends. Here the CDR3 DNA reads TGTGCCAGCAGTGAAGTTGGGGGCAGGAATGAAAAACTGTTTTTT. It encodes CASSEVGGRNEKLFF.

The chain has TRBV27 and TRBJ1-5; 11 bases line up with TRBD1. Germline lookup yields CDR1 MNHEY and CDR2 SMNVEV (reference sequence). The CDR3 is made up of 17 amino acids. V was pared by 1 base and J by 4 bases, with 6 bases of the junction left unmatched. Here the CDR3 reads CASSLFGTGGRNQPQHF. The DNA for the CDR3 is TGTGCCAGCAGTTTATTTGGGACAGGGGGGAGGAATCAGCCCCAGCATTTT.

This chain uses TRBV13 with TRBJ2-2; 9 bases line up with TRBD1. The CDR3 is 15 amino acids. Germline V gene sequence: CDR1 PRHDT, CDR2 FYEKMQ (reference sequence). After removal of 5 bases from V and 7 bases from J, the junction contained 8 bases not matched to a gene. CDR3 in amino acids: CASSPGTGFDGELFF. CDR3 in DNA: TGTGCCAGCAGCCCCGGGACAGGGTTTGACGGGGAGCTGTTTTTT.

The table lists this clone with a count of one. Here the CDR3 DNA reads TGTGCCAGCAGCCGGGGACAGGACGTAGAGACCCAGTACTTC. It specifies CASSRGQDVETQYF. The chain joins TRBV13 to TRBJ2-5; 8 nucleotides line up with TRBD1. The germline CDR1 and CDR2 sequences are PRHDT and FYEKMQ (reference sequence). J gave up 4 bases and V 5 bases, and 6 bases lay outside the gene matches. The CDR3 runs 14 residues. The variable domain in full, with the rest retrieved from reference TRBV13 and TRBJ2-5, is AAGVIQSPRHLIKEKRETATLKCYPIPRHDTVYWYQQGPGQDPQFLISFYEKMQSDKGSIPDRFSAQQFSDYHSELNMSSLELGDSALYFCASSRGQDVETQYFGPGTRLLVL.

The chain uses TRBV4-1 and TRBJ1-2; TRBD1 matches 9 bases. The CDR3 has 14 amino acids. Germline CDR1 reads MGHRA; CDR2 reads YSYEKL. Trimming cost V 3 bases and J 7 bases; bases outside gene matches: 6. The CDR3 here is CASSQEQGAPGYTF. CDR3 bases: TGCGCCAGCAGCCAGGAACAGGGGGCGCCTGGCTACACCTTC.

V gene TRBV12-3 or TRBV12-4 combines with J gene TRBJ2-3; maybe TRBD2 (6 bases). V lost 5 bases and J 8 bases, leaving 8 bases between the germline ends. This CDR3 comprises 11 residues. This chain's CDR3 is CASSPGGTQYF. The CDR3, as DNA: TGTGCCAGCAGTCCCGGGGGTACGCAGTATTTT.

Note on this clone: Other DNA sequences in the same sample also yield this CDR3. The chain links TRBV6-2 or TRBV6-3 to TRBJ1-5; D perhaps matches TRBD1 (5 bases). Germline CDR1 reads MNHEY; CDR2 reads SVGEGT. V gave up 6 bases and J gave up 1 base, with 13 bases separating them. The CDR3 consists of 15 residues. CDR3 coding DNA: TGTGCCAGCAGCTCCCAGGGCCTCAGCAATCAGCCCCAGCATTTT. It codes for CASSSQGLSNQPQHF.

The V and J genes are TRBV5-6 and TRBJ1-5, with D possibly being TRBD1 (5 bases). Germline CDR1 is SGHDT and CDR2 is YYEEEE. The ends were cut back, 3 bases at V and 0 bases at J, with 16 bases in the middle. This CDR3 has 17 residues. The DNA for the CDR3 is TGTGCCAGCAGCTACAGACGGGGGGTCTATAGCAATCAGCCCCAGCATTTT. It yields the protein CASSYRRGVYSNQPQHF. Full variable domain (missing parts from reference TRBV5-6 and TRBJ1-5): DAGVTQSPTHLIKTRGQQVTLRCSPKSGHDTVSWYQQALGQGPQFIFQYYEEEERQRGNFPDRFSGHQFPNYSSELNVNALLLGDSALYLCASSYRRGVYSNQPQHFGDGTRLSIL.

The DNA for the CDR3 is TGTGCCAGCAGAAAGGACAGGGTTGAAAAACTGTTTTTT. Protein product: CASRKDRVEKLFF. The chain couples TRBV6-5 to TRBJ1-4; 8 bases are a match to TRBD1. J lost 7 bases, V lost 6 bases, and 4 bases had no gene match. Germline V lookup: CDR1 MNHEY, CDR2 SVGAGI. This CDR3 contains 13 residues.

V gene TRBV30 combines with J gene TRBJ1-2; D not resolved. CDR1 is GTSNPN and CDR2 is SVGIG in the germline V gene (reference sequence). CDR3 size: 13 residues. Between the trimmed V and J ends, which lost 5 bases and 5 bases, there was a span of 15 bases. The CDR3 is CAWAPGRDYGYTF. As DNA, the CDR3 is TGTGCCTGGGCCCCGGGGAGGGATTATGGCTACACCTTC.

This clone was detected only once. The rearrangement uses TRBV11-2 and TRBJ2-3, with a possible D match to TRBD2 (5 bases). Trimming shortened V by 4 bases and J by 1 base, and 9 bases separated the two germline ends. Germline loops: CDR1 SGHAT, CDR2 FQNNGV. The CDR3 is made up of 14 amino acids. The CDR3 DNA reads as TGTGCCAGCAGCTCGGGGTGGGGCACAGATACGCAGTATTTT. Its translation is CASSSGWGTDTQYF.

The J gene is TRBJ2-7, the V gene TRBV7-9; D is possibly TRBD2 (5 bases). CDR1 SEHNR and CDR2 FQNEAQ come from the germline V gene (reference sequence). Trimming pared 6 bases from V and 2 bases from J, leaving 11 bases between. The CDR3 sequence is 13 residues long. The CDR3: CASSTGITYEQYF. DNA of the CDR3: TGTGCCAGCAGTACGGGGATAACCTACGAGCAGTACTTC. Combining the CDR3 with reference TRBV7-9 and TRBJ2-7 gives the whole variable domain DTGVSQNPRHKITKRGQNVTFRCDPISEHNRLYWYRQTLGQGPEFLTYFQNEAQLEKSRLLSDRFSAERPKGSFSTLEIQRTEQGDSAMYLCASSTGITYEQYFGPGTRLTVT.

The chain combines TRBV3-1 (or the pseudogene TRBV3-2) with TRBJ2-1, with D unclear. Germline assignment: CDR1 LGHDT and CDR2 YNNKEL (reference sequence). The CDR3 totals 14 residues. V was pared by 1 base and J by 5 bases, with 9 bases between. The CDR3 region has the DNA TGTGCCAGCAGCCAAGGGCATAACCACAATGAGCAGTTCTTC. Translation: CASSQGHNHNEQFF.

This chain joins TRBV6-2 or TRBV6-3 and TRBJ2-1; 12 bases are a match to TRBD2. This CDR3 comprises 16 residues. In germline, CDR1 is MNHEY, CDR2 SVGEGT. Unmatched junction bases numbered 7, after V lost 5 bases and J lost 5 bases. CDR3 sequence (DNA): TGTGCCAGCAGTCCCCCTCGACTAGCGGGAGACAATGAGCAGTTCTTC. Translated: CASSPPRLAGDNEQFF.

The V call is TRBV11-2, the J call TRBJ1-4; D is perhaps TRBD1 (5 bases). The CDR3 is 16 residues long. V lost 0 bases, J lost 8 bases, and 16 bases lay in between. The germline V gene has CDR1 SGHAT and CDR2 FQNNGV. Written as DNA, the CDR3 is TGTGCCAGCAGCTTAGAATATGGGCAGGGTGGGGAAAAACTGTTTTTT. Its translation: CASSLEYGQGGEKLFF.

This CDR3 reads CASSWGTGSQYF. CDR3 DNA sequence: TGTGCCAGCAGCTGGGGGACAGGTTCCCAGTACTTC. The V gene is TRBV5-8, the J gene TRBJ2-5; 8 bases map to TRBD1. V gave up 3 bases and J gave up 9 bases; unmatched junction bases: 4. Per the germline V gene, CDR1 is SGHTS and CDR2 is YDEGEE. This CDR3 contains 12 residues.

CDR3 sequence: CASSYRGGFTDTQYF. The CDR3 DNA follows: TGTGCCAGCAGCTACCGGGGAGGATTCACAGATACGCAGTATTTT. This chain uses TRBV28 with TRBJ2-3; weak D call: TRBD2 (6 bases). The V end lost 6 bases, the J end lost 2 bases, and 15 bases lay between the germline ends. From germline, CDR1 is MDHEN and CDR2 SYDVKM. CDR3 size: 15 residues.